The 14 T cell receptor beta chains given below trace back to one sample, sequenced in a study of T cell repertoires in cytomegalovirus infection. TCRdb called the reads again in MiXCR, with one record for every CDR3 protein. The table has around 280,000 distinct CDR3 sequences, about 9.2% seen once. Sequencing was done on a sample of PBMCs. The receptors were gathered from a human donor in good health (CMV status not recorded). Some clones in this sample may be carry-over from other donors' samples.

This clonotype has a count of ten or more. CDR3 loop: CSAREYKALGNQPQHF. CDR3 sequence (DNA): TGCAGTGCTAGAGAGTACAAGGCTTTGGGCAATCAGCCCCAGCATTTT. The chain is built from TRBV20-1 and TRBJ1-5; D is unresolved. Trimming took off 0 bases at V and 2 bases at J, with 14 bases between the two ends. The germline gives CDR1 DFQATT, CDR2 SNEGSKA (reference sequence). The CDR3 runs 16 residues.

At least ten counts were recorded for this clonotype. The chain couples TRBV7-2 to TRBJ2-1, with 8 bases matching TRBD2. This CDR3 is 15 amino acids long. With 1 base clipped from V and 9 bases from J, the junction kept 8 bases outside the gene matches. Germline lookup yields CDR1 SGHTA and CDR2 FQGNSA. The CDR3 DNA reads TGTGCCAGCAGCTTAGTCCGGACTAGCCTAGGTGAGCAGTTCTTC. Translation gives CASSLVRTSLGEQFF.

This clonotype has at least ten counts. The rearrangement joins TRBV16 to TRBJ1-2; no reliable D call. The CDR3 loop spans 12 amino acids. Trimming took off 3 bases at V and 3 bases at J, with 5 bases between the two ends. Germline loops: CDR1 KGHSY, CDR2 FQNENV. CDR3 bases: TGTGCCAGCAGCCATGAGGACTATGGCTACACCTTC. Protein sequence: CASSHEDYGYTF.

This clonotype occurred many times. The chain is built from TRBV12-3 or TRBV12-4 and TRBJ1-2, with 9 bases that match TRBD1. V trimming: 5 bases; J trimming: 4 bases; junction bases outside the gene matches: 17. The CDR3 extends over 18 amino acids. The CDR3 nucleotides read TGTGCCAGCAGTCGGCGGACAGGGGCCTCTGATATGCGCTATGGCTACACCTTC. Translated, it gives CASSRRTGASDMRYGYTF.

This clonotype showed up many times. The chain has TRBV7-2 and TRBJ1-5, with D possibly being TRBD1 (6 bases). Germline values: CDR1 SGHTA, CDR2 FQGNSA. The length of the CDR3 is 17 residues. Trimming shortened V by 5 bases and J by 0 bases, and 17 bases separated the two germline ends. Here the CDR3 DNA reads TGTGCCAGCAGCCCCCGGGTTTGGACAGATAGCAATCAGCCCCAGCATTTT. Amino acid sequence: CASSPRVWTDSNQPQHF. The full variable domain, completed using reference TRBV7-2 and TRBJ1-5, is GAGVSQSPSNKVTEKGKDVELRCDPISGHTALYWYRQSLGQGLEFLIYFQGNSAPDKSGLPSDRFSAERTGGSVSTLTIQRTQQEDSAVYLCASSPRVWTDSNQPQHFGDGTRLSIL.

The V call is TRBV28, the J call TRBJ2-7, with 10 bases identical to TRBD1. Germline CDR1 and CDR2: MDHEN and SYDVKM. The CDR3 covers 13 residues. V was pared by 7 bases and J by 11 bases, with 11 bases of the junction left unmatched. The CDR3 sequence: CASKGLGQGLEYV. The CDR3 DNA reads TGTGCCAGCAAGGGTCTGGGACAGGGGTTGGAGTACGTC.

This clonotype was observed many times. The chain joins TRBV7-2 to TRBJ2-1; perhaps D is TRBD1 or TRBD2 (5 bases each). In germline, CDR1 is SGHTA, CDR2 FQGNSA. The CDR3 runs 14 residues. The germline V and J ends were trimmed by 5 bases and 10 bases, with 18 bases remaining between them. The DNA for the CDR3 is TGTGCCAGCAGCCCCAGCAGGGCCAGGGAGGAGCAGTTCTTC. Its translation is CASSPSRAREEQFF.

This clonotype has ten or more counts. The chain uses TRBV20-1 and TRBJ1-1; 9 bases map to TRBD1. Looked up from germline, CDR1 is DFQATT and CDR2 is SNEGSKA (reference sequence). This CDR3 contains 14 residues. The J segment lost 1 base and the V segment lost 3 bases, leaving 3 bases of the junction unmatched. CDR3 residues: CSASLTGGNTEAFF. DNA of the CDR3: TGCAGTGCTAGCCTGACAGGGGGGAACACTGAAGCTTTCTTT.

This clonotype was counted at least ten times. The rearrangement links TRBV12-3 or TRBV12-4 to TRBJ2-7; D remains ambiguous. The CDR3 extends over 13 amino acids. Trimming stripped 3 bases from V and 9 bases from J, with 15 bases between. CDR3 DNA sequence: TGTGCCAGCAGTTTTGACGCTGCCACCGTGCAGTACGTC. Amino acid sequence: CASSFDAATVQYV.

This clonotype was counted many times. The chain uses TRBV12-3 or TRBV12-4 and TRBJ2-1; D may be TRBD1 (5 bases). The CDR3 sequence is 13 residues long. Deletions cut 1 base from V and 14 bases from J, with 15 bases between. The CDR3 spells CASSLGQSPREFF. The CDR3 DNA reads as TGTGCCAGCAGTTTAGGACAGTCGCCTCGGGAGTTCTTC.

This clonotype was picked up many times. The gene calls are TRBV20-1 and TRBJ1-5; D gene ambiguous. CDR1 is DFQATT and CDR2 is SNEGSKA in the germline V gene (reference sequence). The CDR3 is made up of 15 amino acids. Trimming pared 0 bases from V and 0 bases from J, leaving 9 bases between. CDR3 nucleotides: TGCAGTGCTAGAGAGCACAGTCTTAGCAATCAGCCCCAGCATTTT. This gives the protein CSAREHSLSNQPQHF.

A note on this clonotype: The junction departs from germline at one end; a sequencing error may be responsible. The CDR3 is CASSSGTVANYGHTF. The CDR3 bases are TGTGCCAGCAGTTCGGGGACTGTAGCTAACTATGGCCACACCTTC. The rearrangement joins TRBV27 to TRBJ1-2; perhaps TRBD1 as D (5 bases). This CDR3 region has 15 residues. Germline assignment: CDR1 MNHEY and CDR2 SMNVEV (reference sequence).

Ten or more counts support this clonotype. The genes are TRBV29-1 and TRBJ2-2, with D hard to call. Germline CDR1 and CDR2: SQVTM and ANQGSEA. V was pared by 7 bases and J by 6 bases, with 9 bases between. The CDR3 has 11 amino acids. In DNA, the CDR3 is TGCAGCGGGGGTAACTCCGGGGAGCTGTTTTTT. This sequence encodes CSGGNSGELFF.

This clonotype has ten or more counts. CDR3 sequence (DNA): TGTGCCAGCAGAGCGGGGGGCATTTACAATGAGCAGTTCTTC. Translated, it gives CASRAGGIYNEQFF. This chain joins TRBV2 and TRBJ2-1; 9 positions match TRBD2. Germline V lookup: CDR1 SNHLY, CDR2 FYNNEI. V gave up 6 bases and J gave up 4 bases; unmatched junction bases: 4. This CDR3 comprises 14 residues.